This note documents a single T cell receptor (beta chain) sequence. What it binds is not known. Data came from immunoSEQ multiplex PCR; TCRdb stores just in-frame clones and leaves some out. Of roughly 1,800,000 clones in the sample, approximately 95% were seen once. The data stem from a study of shared clonotypes between healthy human individuals. Study-level findings and limits: Few donors restricted represented genetic and exposure-history diversity.

CD8 cells regarded as naive lacked CD45RO, were positively chosen for CCR7, and omitted terminally differentiated effector memory CD45RA+ cells. The CDR3 sequence is 16 residues long. J was trimmed by 4 bases and V by 4 bases; bases with no gene match: 6. Looked up from germline, CDR1 is SGHNT and CDR2 is YYREEE (reference sequence). The source of this sequence is a man between 18 and 35 years old in good health. This rearrangement joins TRBV5-4 to TRBJ2-6; 9 nucleotides align to TRBD1. The specimen was naive CD8+ T cells sorted from blood. CDR3 region: CASSPGTGSGANVLTF. Written as DNA, the CDR3 is TGTGCCAGCAGCCCCGGGACAGGGTCAGGGGCCAACGTCCTGACTTTC.